The clone carrying this TCR beta chain was seen many times. Its antigen remains unidentified. These data are taken from a study of OX40 agonist ivuxolimab in advanced cancers. Points from the study as a whole: CD4+ and CD8+ blood T cells expanded clonally by week 6 at 0.1 to 3.0 mg/kg.

Germline assignment: CDR1 MNHEY and CDR2 SVGAGI. V lost 7 bases, J lost 7 bases, and 6 bases stayed unmatched. This CDR3 comprises 12 residues. The data were produced by immunoSEQ multiplex PCR, yet TCRdb's version contains in-frame clones alone and is incomplete. The sample records 95,000 to 100,000 clones, roughly 83% being singletons. Sequencing was performed on CD4+ or CD8+ T cells sorted from blood, taken in a trial of the OX40 agonist ivuxolimab. This chain connects TRBV6-5 to TRBJ1-2; TRBD1 matches 7 bases. The receptor was derived from an adult with an advanced solid tumor such as melanoma, head and neck, liver or kidney cancer. In nucleotides, the CDR3 is TGTGCCAGCACCAAAGACAGGGTTGGCTACACCTTC. Protein product: CASTKDRVGYTF.